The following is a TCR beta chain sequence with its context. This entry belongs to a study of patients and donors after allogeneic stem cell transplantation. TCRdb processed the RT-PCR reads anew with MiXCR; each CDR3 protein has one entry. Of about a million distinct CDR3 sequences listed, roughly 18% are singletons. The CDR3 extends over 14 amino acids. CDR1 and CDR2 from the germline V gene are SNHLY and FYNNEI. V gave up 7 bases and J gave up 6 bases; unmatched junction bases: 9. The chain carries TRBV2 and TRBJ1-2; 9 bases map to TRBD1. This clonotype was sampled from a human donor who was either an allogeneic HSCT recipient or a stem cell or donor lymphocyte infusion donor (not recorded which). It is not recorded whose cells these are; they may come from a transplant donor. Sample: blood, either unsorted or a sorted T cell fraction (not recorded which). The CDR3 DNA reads TGTGCCAGCAACCCGGGACAGGGTGTGGATGGCTACACCTTC. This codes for CASNPGQGVDGYTF.